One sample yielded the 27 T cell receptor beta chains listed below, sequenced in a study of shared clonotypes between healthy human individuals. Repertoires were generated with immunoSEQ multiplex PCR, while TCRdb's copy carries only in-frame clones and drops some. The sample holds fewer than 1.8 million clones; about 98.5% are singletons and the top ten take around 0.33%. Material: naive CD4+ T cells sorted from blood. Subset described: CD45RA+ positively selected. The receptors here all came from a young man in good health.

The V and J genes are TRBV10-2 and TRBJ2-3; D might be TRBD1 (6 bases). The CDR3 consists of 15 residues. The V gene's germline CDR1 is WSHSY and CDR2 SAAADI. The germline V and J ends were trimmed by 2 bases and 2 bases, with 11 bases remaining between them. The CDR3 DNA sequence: TGCGCCAGCAGTGAGGGGGGCGGACACACAGATACGCAGTATTTT. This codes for CASSEGGGHTDTQYF.

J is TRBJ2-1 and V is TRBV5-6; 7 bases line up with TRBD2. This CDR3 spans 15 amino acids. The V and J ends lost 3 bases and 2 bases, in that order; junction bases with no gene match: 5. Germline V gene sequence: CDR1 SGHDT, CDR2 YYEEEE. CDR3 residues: CASSSWAGAYNEQFF. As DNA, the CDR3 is TGTGCCAGCAGCTCCTGGGCGGGAGCCTACAATGAGCAGTTCTTC.

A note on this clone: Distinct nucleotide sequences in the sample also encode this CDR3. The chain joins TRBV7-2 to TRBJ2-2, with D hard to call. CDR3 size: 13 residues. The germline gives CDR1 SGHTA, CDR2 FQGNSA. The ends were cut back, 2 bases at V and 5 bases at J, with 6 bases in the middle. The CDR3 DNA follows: TGTGCCAGCAGCTTATTTAGGACCGGGGAGCTGTTTTTT. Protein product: CASSLFRTGELFF.

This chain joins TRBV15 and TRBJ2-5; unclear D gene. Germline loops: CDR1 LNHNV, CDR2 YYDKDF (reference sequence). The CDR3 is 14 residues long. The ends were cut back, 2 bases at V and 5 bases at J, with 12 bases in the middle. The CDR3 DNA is TGTGCCACCAGCAGAAGGCGGCCTGGGGAGACCCAGTACTTC. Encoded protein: CATSRRRPGETQYF.

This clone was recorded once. CDR3 nucleotides: TGTGCCAGCAGTTACTTTCCAGGACAGGGCCACACTGAAGCTTTCTTT. This codes for CASSYFPGQGHTEAFF. The chain recombines TRBV6-5 with TRBJ1-1; 8 nucleotides agree with TRBD1. After removal of 1 base from V and 3 bases from J, the junction contained 7 bases not matched to a gene. Germline CDR1 reads MNHEY; CDR2 reads SVGAGI. The CDR3 consists of 16 residues.

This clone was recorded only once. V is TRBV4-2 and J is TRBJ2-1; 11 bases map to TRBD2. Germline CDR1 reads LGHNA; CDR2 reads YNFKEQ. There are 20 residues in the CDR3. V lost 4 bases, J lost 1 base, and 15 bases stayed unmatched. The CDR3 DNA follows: TGTGCCAGCAGCCCCCACCTGGGGACTAGCGGTCGGGGGTCCTACAATGAGCAGTTCTTC. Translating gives CASSPHLGTSGRGSYNEQFF.

The CDR3 DNA sequence: TGTGCCAGCAGCGGGGGACAGGGCAACACGTTGGTCCAGTACTTC. It specifies CASSGGQGNTLVQYF. The chain carries TRBV5-4 and TRBJ2-5, with 9 positions matching TRBD1. CDR3 length equals 15 residues. Looked up from germline, CDR1 is SGHNT and CDR2 is YYREEE (reference sequence). Trimming cost V 4 bases and J 10 bases; bases outside gene matches: 14.

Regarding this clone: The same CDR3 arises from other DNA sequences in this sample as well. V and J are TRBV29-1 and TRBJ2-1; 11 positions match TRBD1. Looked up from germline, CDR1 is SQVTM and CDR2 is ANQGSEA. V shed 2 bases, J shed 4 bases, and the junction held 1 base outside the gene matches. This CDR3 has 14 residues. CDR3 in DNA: TGCAGCGTTGAAAGGGACAGGGGGTACAATGAGCAGTTCTTC. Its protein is CSVERDRGYNEQFF.

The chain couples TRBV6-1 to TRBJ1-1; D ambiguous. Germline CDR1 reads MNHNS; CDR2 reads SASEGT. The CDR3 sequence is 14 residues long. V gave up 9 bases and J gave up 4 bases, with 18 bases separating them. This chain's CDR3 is CASIGVSSFTEAFF. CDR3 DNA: TGTGCCAGTATCGGGGTATCGAGTTTCACTGAAGCTTTCTTT.

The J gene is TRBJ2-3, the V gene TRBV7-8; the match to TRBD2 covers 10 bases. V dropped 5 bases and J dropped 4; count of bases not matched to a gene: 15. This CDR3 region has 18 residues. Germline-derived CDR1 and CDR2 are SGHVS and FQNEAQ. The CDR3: CASSPKGVLAGVPDTQYF. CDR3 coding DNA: TGTGCCAGCAGCCCCAAAGGGGTGCTAGCGGGAGTCCCAGATACGCAGTATTTT.

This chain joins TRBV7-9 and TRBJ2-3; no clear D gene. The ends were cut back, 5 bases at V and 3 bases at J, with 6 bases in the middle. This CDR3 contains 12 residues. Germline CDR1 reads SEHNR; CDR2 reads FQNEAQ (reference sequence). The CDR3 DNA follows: TGTGCCAGCAGCCCTGCTACAGATACGCAGTATTTT. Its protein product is CASSPATDTQYF.

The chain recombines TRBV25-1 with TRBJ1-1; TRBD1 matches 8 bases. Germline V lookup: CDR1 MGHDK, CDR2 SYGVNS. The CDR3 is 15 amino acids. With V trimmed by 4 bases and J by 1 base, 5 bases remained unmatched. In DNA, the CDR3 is TGTGCCAGCAGTGCCGGGACAGGATCGAACACTGAAGCTTTCTTT. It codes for CASSAGTGSNTEAFF.

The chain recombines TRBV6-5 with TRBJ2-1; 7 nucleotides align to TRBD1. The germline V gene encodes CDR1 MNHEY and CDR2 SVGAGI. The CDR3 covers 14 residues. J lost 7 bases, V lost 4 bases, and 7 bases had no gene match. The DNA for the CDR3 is TGTGCCAGCAGTTGGCAGACAGGGTCGAATGAGCAGTTCTTC. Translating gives CASSWQTGSNEQFF.

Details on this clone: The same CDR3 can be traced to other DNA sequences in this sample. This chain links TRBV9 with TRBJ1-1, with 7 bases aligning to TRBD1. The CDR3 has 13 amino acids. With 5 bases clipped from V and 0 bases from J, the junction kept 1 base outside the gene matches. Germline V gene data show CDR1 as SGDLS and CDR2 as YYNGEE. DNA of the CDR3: TGTGCCAGCAGTGGGACAGTGAACACTGAAGCTTTCTTT. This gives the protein CASSGTVNTEAFF.

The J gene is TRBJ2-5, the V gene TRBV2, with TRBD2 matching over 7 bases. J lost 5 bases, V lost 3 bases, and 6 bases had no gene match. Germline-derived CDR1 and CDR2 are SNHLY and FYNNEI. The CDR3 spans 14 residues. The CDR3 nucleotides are TGTGCCAGCAGTGACGGGAGGTCGGTGGAGACCCAGTACTTC. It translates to CASSDGRSVETQYF.

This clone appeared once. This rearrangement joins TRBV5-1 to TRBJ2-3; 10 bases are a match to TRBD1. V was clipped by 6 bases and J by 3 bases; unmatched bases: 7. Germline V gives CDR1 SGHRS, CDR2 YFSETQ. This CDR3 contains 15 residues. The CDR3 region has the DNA TGCGCCAGCACCCAAGGACAGGGGGGGACAGATACGCAGTATTTT. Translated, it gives CASTQGQGGTDTQYF. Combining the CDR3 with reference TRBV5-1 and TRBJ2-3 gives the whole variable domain KAGVTQTPRYLIKTRGQQVTLSCSPISGHRSVSWYQQTPGQGLQFLFEYFSETQRNKGNFPGRFSGRQFSNSRSEMNVSTLELGDSALYLCASTQGQGGTDTQYFGPGTRLTVL.

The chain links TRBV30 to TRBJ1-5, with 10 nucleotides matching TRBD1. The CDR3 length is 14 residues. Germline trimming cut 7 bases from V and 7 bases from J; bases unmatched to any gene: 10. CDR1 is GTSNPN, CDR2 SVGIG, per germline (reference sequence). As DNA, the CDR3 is TGTGCCTCCACGGACAGGGGGAGCATGCAGCCCCAGCATTTT. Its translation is CASTDRGSMQPQHF.

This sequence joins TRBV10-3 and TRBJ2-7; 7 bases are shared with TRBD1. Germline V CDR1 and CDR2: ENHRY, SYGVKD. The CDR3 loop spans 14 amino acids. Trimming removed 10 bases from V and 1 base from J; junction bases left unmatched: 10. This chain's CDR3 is CATQGFKGSYEQYF. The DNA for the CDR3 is TGTGCCACACAGGGGTTTAAGGGGTCCTACGAGCAGTACTTC.

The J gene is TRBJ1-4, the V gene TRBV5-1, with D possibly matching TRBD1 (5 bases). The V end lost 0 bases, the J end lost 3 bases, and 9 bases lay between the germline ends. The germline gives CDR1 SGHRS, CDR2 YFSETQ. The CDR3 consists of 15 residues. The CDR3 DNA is TGCGCCAGCAGCTTGGCACGGGGCCCTAATGAAAAACTGTTTTTT. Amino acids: CASSLARGPNEKLFF.

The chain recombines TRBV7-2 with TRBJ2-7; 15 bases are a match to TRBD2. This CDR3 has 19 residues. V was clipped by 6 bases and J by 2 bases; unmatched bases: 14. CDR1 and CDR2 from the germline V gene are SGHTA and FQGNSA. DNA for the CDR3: TGTGCCAGCAGAATAAAGGCCGGACTAGCGGGAGGGCTGCCCTACGAGCAGTACTTC. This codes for CASRIKAGLAGGLPYEQYF.

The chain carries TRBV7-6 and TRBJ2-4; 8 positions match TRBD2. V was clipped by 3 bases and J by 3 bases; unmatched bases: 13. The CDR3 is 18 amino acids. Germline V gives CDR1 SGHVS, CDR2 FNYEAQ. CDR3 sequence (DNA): TGTGCCAGCAGCTTGGGAAGCGGGAGTGGTTCAGGCAAAAACATTCAGTACTTC. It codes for CASSLGSGSGSGKNIQYF.

The CDR3 coding sequence is TGTGCCACCAGCAGAGATGACAAAGAGACCCAGTACTTC. Residues: CATSRDDKETQYF. This sequence joins TRBV15 and TRBJ2-5; no clear D gene. The germline V gene has CDR1 LNHNV and CDR2 YYDKDF (reference sequence). Trimming left V 0 bases short and J 3 bases short, with 5 bases between. CDR3 length equals 13 residues.

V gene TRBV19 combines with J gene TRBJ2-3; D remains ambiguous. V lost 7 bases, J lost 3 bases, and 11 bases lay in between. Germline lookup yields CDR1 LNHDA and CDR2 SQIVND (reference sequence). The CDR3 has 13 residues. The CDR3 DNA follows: TGTGCCAGTAACGTTCGGTGGACAGATACGCAGTATTTT. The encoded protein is CASNVRWTDTQYF.

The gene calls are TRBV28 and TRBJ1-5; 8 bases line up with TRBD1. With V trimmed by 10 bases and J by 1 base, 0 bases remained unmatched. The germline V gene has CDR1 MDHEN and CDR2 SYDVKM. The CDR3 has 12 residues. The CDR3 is CATGGSNQPQHF. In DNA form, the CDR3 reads TGTGCCACAGGGGGCAGCAATCAGCCCCAGCATTTT.

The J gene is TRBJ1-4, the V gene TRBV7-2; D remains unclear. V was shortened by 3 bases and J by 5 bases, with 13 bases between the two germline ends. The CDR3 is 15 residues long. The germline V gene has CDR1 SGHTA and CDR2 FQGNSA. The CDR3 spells CASSFRTGLNEKLFF. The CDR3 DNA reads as TGTGCCAGCAGCTTCCGAACCGGTTTGAATGAAAAACTGTTTTTT.

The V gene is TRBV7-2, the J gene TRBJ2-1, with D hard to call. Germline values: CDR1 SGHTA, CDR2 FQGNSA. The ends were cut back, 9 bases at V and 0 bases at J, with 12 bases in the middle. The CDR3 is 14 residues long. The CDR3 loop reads CASSSGYSYNEQFF. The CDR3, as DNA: TGTGCCAGTTCATCCGGGTACTCCTACAATGAGCAGTTCTTC.

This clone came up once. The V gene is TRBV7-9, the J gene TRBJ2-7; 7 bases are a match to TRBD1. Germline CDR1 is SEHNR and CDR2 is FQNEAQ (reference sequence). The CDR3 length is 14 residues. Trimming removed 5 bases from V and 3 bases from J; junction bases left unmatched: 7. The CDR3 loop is CASSQTGADYEQYF. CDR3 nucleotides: TGTGCCAGCAGCCAAACAGGGGCCGACTACGAGCAGTACTTC.